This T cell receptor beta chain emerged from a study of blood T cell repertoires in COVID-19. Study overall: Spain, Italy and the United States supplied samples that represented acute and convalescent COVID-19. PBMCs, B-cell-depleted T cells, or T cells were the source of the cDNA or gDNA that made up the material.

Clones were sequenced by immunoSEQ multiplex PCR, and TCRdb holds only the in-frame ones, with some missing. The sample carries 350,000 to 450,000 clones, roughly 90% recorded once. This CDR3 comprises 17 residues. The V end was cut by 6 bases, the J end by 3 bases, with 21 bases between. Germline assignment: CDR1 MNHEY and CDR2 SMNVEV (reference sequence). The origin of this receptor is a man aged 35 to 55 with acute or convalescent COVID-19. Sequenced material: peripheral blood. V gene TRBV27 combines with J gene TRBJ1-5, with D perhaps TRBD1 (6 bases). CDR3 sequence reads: CASSPTAYRVSNQPQHF. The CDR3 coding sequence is TGTGCCAGCAGCCCGACGGCATACAGGGTTTCCAATCAGCCCCAGCATTTT.